This T cell receptor (beta chain) was obtained from a study of blood T cell repertoires in COVID-19. Study-level background: Italy, Spain and the United States were the sources of the convalescent and acute COVID-19 samples. From T cells, B-cell-depleted T cells, or PBMCs came the material, which was cDNA or gDNA.

Original processing notes: It was from reference gene primer amplification that nucleated cell counts were estimated. Here immunoSEQ multiplex PCR was the method, and the copy in TCRdb shows in-frame clones only, minus some. V, J and clone size derive from that table, while D and trimming were established from the DNA sequence. The repertoire includes approximately 230,000 clones, about 90% of them detected once, and approximately 1.4% sits in the top ten. Germline loops: CDR1 MNHEY, CDR2 SVGAGI. Trimming took off 4 bases at V and 4 bases at J, with 11 bases between the two ends. The CDR3 totals 15 residues.

The sample comprised peripheral blood. The chain carries TRBV6-5 and TRBJ1-6; D call uncertain. The TCR comes from a man older than 75 with acute or convalescent COVID-19. The CDR3 DNA reads as TGTGCCAGCAGTTCCCTCGGGTCTTATAATTCACCCCTCCACTTT. Encoded protein: CASSSLGSYNSPLHF.